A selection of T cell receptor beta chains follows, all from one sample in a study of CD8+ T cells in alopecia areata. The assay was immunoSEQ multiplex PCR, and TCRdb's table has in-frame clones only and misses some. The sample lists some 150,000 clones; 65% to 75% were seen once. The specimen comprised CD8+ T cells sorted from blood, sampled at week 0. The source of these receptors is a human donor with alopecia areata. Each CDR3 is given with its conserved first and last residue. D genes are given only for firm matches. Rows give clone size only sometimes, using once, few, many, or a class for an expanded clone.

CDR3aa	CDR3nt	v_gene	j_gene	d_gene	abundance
CASSQATETGGPGELFF	TGCGCCAGCAGCCAAGCCACCGAGACAGGGGGCCCCGGGGAGCTGTTTTTT	TRBV4-1	TRBJ2-2	TRBD1	.
CASSWRNNEQFF	TGTGCCAGCAGCTGGCGGAACAATGAGCAGTTCTTC	TRBV7-9	TRBJ2-1	.	.
CASSYLRTQETQYF	TGTGCCAGCAGTTATCTCCGGACTCAAGAGACCCAGTACTTC	TRBV6-5	TRBJ2-5	.	.
CASSPMGSGYEQYF	TGTGCCAGCAGCCCGATGGGCAGTGGCTACGAGCAGTACTTC	TRBV7-9	TRBJ2-7	.	.
CASRETGSYNEQFF	TGTGCCAGTCGCGAGACAGGGTCCTACAATGAGCAGTTCTTC	TRBV19	TRBJ2-1	TRBD1	.
CASSVVPPGQGTDTQYF	TGTGCCAGCAGCGTAGTCCCCCCGGGACAGGGGACAGATACGCAGTATTTT	TRBV9	TRBJ2-3	TRBD1	.
CASSQKLAGQGSGNTIYF	TGCGCCAGCAGCCAAAAGCTCGCAGGACAGGGTTCTGGAAACACCATATATTTT	TRBV4-1	TRBJ1-3	TRBD1	.
CASSITQNYEQYF	TGTGCCAGTAGTATAACGCAGAACTACGAGCAGTACTTC	TRBV19	TRBJ2-7	.	.
CASSDIYNEQFF	TGCGCCAGCAGTGACATTTACAATGAGCAGTTCTTC	TRBV5-1	TRBJ2-1	.	few
CASSYGTTQYF	TGTGCCAGCAGTTACGGAACGACCCAGTACTTC	TRBV6-5	TRBJ2-5	.	few
CAIYSRDTQYF	TGTGCCATATACAGCAGAGATACGCAGTATTTT	TRBV2	TRBJ2-3	.	.
CASGSSGALQETQYF	TGTGCCAGCGGTTCATCCGGGGCTCTCCAAGAGACCCAGTACTTC	TRBV2	TRBJ2-5	.	.
CASSPPGTGSSPLHF	TGTGCCAGCAGCCCACCCGGGACAGGGAGTTCACCCCTCCACTTT	TRBV7-8	TRBJ1-6	TRBD1	.
CARAVDRWNTGELFF	TGTGCCCGCGCCGTGGACAGGTGGAACACCGGGGAGCTGTTTTTT	TRBV30	TRBJ2-2	TRBD1	.
CASSLDRAYEQYF	TGTGCCAGCAGTTTGGACAGAGCCTACGAGCAGTACTTC	TRBV6-5	TRBJ2-7	.	.
CASSPLGQGMANIQYF	TGCGCCAGCAGCCCTCTGGGACAGGGGATGGCGAACATTCAGTACTTC	TRBV4-1	TRBJ2-4	TRBD1	.
CASSATRTGELFF	TGTGCCAGCAGCGCAACCCGAACCGGGGAGCTGTTTTTT	TRBV9	TRBJ2-2	.	.
CASSLGPGTSYEQYF	TGTGCCAGCAGTCTAGGCCCCGGGACATCCTACGAGCAGTACTTC	TRBV28	TRBJ2-7	.	.
CASSLTPPVGTQYF	TGTGCCAGCAGCTTAACCCCCCCAGTGGGGACCCAGTACTTC	TRBV7-9	TRBJ2-5	.	.
CSARPAQFF	TGCAGTGCCAGGCCTGCGCAGTTCTTC	TRBV20-1	TRBJ2-1	.	.
CASSHWDYNEQFF	TGTGCCAGCAGTCACTGGGACTACAATGAGCAGTTCTTC	TRBV6-5	TRBJ2-1	.	.
CAADLGGNTEAFF	TGTGCCGCGGACCTGGGGGGGAACACTGAAGCTTTCTTT	TRBV6-9	TRBJ1-1	.	.
CASSIKDENYGYTF	TGTGCCAGCAGCATAAAGGACGAAAACTATGGCTACACCTTC	TRBV7-9	TRBJ1-2	.	.
CASSFWGDEKLFF	TGTGCCAGCAGCTTTTGGGGCGATGAAAAACTGTTTTTT	TRBV6-5	TRBJ1-4	.	.
CASSSTGSREPQHF	TGTGCCAGCAGTTCGACAGGGTCCAGGGAGCCCCAGCATTTT	TRBV6-6	TRBJ1-5	TRBD1	.
CASASLGEQETQYF	TGTGCCAGTGCCTCCTTGGGGGAACAAGAGACCCAGTACTTC	TRBV2	TRBJ2-5	.	.
CASSETRGTGQFNEQFF	TGTGCCAGCAGTGAAACCCGAGGGACGGGGCAGTTCAATGAGCAGTTCTTC	TRBV6-1	TRBJ2-1	.	few
CASSLVDRNNEKLFF	TGTGCCAGCAGTTTAGTGGACAGGAATAATGAAAAACTGTTTTTT	TRBV27	TRBJ1-4	TRBD1	.
CASSLGGINQPQHF	TGTGCCAGCAGCTTGGGGGGGATAAATCAGCCCCAGCATTTT	TRBV5-6	TRBJ1-5	.	.
CSVITGTTYEQYF	TGCAGCGTTATCACAGGGACGACCTACGAGCAGTACTTC	TRBV29-1	TRBJ2-7	.	few
CASSLYQGALHNEQFF	TGTGCCAGCAGCTTGTATCAGGGGGCCTTACACAATGAGCAGTTCTTC	TRBV5-6	TRBJ2-1	TRBD1	.
CASSPGPTYEQYF	TGTGCCAGCAGCCCTGGACCTACCTACGAGCAGTACTTC	TRBV27	TRBJ2-7	.	.
CASSQRNEQFF	TGCGCCAGCAGCCAGCGGAATGAGCAGTTCTTC	TRBV4-1	TRBJ2-1	.	few
CASSLEGRTQPQHF	TGTGCCAGCAGCTTAGAGGGGAGAACTCAGCCCCAGCATTTT	TRBV7-2	TRBJ1-5	.	.
CASSPPLGSSYNEQFF	TGTGCCAGCAGCCCACCCTTGGGGAGCTCCTACAATGAGCAGTTCTTC	TRBV7-9	TRBJ2-1	.	few
CASSLRGGYEQYF	TGTGCCAGCAGCTTACGGGGCGGCTACGAGCAGTACTTC	TRBV7-9	TRBJ2-7	.	few
CASSLGPSGANVLTF	TGTGCCAGCAGCTTAGGCCCCTCTGGGGCCAACGTCCTGACTTTC	TRBV13	TRBJ2-6	.	few
CASSHDPDRVITSPLHF	TGCGCCAGCAGCCACGACCCGGACAGGGTTATAACTTCACCCCTCCACTTT	TRBV5-1	TRBJ1-6	TRBD1	.
CAISEGYEQYF	TGTGCCATCAGTGAGGGATACGAGCAGTACTTC	TRBV10-3	TRBJ2-7	.	.
CASSFDSGGAHEQFF	TGTGCCAGCAGTTTTGATAGCGGGGGGGCCCATGAGCAGTTCTTC	TRBV2	TRBJ2-1	TRBD2	.
CASSLDRVSEQYF	TGTGCCAGCAGTTTGGACAGGGTAAGCGAGCAGTACTTC	TRBV27	TRBJ2-7	TRBD1	few
CASSFPPDRQDYEQYF	TGTGCCAGCAGCTTCCCCCCTGACAGGCAAGACTACGAGCAGTACTTC	TRBV7-9	TRBJ2-7	.	.
CASSEYGNTIYF	TGTGCCAGCAGTGAATACGGAAACACCATATATTTT	TRBV2	TRBJ1-3	.	.
CASRDTSNTEAFF	TGCGCCAGCAGGGACACTTCGAACACTGAAGCTTTCTTT	TRBV23-1	TRBJ1-1	.	.
CATSKSREQETQYF	TGTGCCACCAGCAAATCCCGGGAACAAGAGACCCAGTACTTC	TRBV15	TRBJ2-5	.	.